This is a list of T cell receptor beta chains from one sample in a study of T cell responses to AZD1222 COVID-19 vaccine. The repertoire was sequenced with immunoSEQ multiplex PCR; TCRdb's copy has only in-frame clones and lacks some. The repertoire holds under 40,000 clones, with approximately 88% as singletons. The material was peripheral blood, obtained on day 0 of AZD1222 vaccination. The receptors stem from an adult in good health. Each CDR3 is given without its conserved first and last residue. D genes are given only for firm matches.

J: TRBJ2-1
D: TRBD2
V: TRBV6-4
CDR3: ASSDSNGGANEQF

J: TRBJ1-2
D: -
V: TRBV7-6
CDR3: ASSSGRGYT

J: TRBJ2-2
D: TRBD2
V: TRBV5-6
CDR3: ASSFILAGGTGELF

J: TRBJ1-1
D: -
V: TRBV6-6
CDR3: ASSYSRRAEAF

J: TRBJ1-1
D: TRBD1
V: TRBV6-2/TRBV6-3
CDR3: ASSPQGRGAF

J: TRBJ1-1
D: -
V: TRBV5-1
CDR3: ASRASGQGRPEAF

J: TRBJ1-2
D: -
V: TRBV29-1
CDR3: SVTEGYT

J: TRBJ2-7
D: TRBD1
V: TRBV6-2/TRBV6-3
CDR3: ASSYWTLRDRDSYEQY

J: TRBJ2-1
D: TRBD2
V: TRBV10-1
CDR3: AGLAGSSYNEQF

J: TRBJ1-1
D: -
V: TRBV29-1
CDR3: SVAYTEAF

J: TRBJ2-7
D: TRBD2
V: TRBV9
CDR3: ASSVGASSGSYEQY

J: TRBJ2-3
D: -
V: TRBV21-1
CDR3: ASSADQEITDTQY

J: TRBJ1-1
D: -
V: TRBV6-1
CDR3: ASSEGWGFTEAF

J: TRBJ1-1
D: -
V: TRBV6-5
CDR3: ASSPAVNTEAF

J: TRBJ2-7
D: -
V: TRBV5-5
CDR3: ASSFGRETYEQY

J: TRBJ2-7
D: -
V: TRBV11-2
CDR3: ASSFRDTGSYEQY

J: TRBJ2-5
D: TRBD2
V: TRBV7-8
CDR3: ASSTRLAETQY

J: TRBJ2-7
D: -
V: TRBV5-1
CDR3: ASTPGTSKLEQY

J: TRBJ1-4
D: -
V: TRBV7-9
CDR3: ASSLGGRTNEKLF

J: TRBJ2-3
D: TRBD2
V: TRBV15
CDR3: ATSRTTGGPSDTQY

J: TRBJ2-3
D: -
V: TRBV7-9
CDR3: ASSLAAGASTDTQY

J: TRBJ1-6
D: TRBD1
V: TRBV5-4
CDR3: ASSQTGGLNSPLH

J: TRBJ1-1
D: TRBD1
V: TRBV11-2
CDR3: ASSLQGARDTEAF

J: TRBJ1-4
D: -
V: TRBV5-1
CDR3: ASSLTRGDEKLF

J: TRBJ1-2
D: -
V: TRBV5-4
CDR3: ASSLGGIETGNYGYT

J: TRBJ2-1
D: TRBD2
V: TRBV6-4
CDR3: ASSEASGNYNEQF

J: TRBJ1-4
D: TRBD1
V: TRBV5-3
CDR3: ARSFGQGEEKLF

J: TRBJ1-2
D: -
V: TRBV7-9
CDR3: ASSLAGSHGYT

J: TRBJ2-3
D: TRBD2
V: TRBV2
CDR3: ASSGLAGNEDTQY

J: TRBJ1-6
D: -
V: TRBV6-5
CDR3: ASRRTNSPLH

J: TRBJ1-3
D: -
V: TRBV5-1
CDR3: ASSPGTAGNTIY

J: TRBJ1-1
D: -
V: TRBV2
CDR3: ASSVIAQRYTEAF

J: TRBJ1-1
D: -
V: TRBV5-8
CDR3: ASSLFQGIEAF

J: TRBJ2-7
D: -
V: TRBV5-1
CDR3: ASNAGGLGEQY

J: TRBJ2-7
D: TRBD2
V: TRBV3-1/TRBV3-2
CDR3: ASSQDRWGALRTSGSVYEQY

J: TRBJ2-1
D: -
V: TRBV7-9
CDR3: ASSSETDSYNEQF

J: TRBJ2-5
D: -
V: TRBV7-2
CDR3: ASSSSWKETQY

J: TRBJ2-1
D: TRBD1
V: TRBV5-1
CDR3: ASSLGGQSYNEQF

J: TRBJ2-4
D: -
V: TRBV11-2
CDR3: ASSFRGHKNIQY

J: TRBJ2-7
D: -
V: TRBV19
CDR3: ASSMAALAYEQY

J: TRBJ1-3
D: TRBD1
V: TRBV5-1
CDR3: ASSLAGTGLGNTIY

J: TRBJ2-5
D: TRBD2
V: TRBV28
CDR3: ASTSLERLAVPTGTQY

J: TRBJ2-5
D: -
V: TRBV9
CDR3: ASSPRSALETQY

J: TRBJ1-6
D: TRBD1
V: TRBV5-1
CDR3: ASRRNHRGRNSPLH

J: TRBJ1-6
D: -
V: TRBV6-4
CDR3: ASSSGWSNSPLH

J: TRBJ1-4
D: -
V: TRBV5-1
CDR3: ASSPPSGQLEKLF

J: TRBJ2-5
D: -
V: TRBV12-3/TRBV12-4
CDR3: ASRLRETQY

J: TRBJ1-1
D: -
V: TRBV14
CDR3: ASSQGAETEAF